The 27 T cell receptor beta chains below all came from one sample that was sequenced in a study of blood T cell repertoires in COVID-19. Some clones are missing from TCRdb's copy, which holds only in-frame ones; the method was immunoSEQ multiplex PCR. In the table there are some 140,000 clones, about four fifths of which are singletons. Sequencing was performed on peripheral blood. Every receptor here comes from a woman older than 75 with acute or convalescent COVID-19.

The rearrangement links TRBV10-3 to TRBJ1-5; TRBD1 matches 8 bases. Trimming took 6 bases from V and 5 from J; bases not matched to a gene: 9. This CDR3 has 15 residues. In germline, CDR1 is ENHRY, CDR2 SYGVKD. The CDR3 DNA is TGTGCCATCAGCCCGGGACAGGTCTACGATCAGCCCCAGCATTTT. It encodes CAISPGQVYDQPQHF.

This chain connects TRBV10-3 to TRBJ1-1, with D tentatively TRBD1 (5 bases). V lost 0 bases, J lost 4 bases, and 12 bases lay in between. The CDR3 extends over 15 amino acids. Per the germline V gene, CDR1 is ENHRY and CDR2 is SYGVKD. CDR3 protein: CAISESQGSGTEAFF. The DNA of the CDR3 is TGTGCCATCAGTGAGTCCCAGGGATCGGGCACTGAAGCTTTCTTT.

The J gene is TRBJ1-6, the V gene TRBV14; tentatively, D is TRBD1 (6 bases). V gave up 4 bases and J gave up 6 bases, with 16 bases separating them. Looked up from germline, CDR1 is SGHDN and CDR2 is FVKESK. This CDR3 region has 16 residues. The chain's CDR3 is CASSRFWTDPNSPLHF. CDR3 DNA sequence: TGTGCCAGCAGCCGATTCTGGACAGATCCTAATTCACCCCTCCACTTT. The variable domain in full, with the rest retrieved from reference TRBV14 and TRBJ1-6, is EAGVTQFPSHSVIEKGQTVTLRCDPISGHDNLYWYRRVMGKEIKFLLHFVKESKQDESGMPNNRFLAERTGGTYSTLKVQPAELEDSGVYFCASSRFWTDPNSPLHFGNGTRLTVT.

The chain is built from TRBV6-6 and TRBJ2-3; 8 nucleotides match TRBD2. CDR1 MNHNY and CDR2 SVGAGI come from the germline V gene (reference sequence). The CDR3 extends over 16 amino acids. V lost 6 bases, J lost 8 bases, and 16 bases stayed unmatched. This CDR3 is CASSPPGGGRVGTQYF. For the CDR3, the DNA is TGTGCCAGCAGCCCCCCCGGGGGGGGCCGAGTTGGTACGCAGTATTTT.

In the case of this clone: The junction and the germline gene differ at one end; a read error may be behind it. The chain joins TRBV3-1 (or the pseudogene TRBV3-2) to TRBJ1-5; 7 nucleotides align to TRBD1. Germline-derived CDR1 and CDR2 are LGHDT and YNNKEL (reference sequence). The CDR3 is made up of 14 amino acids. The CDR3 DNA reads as TGTTCCAGCAGCTACGGGACAGATAATCAGCCCCAGCATTTT. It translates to CSSSYGTDNQPQHF.

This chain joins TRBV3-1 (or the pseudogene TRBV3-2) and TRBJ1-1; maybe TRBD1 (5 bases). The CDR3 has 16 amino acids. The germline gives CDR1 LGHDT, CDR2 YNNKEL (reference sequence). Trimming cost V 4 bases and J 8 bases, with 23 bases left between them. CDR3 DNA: TGTGCCAGCAGCCTTTCCATGGGGCTGGACGCACGCGAAGCTTTCTTT. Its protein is CASSLSMGLDAREAFF.

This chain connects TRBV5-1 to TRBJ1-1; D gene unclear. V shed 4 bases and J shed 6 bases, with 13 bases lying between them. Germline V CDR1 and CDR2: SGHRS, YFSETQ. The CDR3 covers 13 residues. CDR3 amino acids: CASSDYEEAEAFF. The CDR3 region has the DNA TGCGCCAGCAGCGATTATGAAGAGGCTGAAGCTTTCTTT.

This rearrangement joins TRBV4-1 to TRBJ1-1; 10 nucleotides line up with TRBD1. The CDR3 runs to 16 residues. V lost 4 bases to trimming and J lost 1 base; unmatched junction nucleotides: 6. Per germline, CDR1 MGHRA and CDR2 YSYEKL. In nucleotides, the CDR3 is TGCGCCAGCAGCCCAGGGGGACAGGGGCGGAACACTGAAGCTTTCTTT. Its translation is CASSPGGQGRNTEAFF.

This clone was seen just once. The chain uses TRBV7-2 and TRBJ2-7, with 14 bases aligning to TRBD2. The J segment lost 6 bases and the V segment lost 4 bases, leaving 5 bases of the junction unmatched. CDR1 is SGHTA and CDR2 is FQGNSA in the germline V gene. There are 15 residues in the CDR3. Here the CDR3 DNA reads TGTGCCAGCAGCTCCCGACTAGCGGGGGGGGTCGAGCAGTACTTC. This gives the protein CASSSRLAGGVEQYF. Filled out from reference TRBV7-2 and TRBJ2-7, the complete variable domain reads GAGVSQSPSNKVTEKGKDVELRCDPISGHTALYWYRQSLGQGLEFLIYFQGNSAPDKSGLPSDRFSAERTGGSVSTLTIQRTQQEDSAVYLCASSSRLAGGVEQYFGPGTRLTVT.

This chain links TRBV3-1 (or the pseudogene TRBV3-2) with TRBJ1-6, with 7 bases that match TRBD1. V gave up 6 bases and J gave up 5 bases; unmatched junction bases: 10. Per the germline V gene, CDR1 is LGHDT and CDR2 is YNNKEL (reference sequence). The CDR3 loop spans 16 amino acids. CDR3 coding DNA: TGTGCCAGCAGTCTAAGACAGGGCCTGGATAATTCACCCCTCCACTTT. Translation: CASSLRQGLDNSPLHF.

CDR3 amino acids: CASSLPGGSETQYF. DNA for the CDR3: TGTGCCAGCAGCTTACCAGGGGGCTCAGAGACCCAGTACTTC. V is TRBV5-4 and J is TRBJ2-5; 8 bases match TRBD1. V shed 2 bases, J shed 4 bases, and the junction held 4 bases outside the gene matches. Germline loops: CDR1 SGHNT, CDR2 YYREEE (reference sequence). The CDR3 has 14 residues.

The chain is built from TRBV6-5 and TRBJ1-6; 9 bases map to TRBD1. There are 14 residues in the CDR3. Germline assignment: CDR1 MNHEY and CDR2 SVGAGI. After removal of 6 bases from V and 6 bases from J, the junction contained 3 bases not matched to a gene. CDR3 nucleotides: TGTGCCAGCAGGGGACAGGGTTCTAATTCACCCCTCCACTTT. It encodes CASRGQGSNSPLHF.

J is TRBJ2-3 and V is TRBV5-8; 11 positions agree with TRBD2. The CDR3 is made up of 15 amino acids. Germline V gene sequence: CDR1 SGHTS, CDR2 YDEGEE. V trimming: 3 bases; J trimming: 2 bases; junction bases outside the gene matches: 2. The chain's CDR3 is CASSWGLADTDTQYF. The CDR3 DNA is TGTGCCAGCAGCTGGGGACTAGCGGACACAGATACGCAGTATTTT.

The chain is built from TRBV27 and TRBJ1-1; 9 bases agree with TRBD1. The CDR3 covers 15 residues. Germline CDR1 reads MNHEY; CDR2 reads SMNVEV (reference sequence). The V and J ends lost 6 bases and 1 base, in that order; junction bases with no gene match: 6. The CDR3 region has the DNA TGTGCCAGCAGCCCCTGGGGACAGGGGAACACTGAAGCTTTCTTT. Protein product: CASSPWGQGNTEAFF.

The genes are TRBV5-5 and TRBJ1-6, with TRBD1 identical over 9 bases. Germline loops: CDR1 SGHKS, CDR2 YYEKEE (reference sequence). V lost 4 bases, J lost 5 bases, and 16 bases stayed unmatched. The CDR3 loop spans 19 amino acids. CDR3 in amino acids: CASSPSVRDRVRDNSPLHF. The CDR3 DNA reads TGTGCCAGCAGCCCCTCGGTCCGGGACAGGGTGAGAGATAATTCACCCCTCCACTTT.

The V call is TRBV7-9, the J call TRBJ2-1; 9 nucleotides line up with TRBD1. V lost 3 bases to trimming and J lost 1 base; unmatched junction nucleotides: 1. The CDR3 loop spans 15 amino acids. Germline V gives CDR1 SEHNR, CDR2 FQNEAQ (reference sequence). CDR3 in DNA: TGTGCCAGCAGCTTGACAGGGGGATCCTACAATGAGCAGTTCTTC. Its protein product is CASSLTGGSYNEQFF. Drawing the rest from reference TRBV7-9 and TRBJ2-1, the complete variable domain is DTGVSQNPRHKITKRGQNVTFRCDPISEHNRLYWYRQTLGQGPEFLTYFQNEAQLEKSRLLSDRFSAERPKGSFSTLEIQRTEQGDSAMYLCASSLTGGSYNEQFFGPGTRLTVL.

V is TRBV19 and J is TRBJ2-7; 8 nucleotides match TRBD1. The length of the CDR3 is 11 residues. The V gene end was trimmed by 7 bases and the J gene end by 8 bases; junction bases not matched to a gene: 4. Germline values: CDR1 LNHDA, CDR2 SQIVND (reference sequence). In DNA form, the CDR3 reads TGTGCCAGTACAGGGGGCGCACAGCAGTACTTC. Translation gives CASTGGAQQYF.

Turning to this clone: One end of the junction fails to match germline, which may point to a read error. CDR3 sequence: CASSLGSAGTGVTQYF. The CDR3 coding sequence is TGCGCCAGCAGTTTGGGGTCCGCCGGGACAGGGGTGACCCAGTACTTC. The rearrangement links TRBV5-1 to TRBJ2-5, with 10 bases lining up with TRBD1. The CDR3 runs 16 residues. Germline CDR1 reads SGHRS; CDR2 reads YFSETQ.

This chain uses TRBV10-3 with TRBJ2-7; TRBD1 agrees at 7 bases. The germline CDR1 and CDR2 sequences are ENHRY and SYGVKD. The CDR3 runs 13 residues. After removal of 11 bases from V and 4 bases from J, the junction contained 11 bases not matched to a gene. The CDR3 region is CAVQQGSRYEQYF. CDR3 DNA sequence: TGTGCCGTCCAACAGGGGAGTAGGTACGAGCAGTACTTC.

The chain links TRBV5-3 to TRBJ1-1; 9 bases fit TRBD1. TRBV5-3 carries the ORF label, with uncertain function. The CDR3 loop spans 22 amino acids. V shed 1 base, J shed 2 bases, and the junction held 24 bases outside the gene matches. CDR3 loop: CARSLIAGTGSLQLSINTEAFF. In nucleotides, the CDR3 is TGTGCCAGAAGCTTGATAGCAGGGACAGGGAGCCTCCAGCTTTCAATAAACACTGAAGCTTTCTTT.

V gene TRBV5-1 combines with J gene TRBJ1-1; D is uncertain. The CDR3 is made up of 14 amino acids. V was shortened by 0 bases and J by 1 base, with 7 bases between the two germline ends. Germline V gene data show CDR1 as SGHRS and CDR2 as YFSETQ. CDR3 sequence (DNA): TGCGCCAGCAGCTTGGACGGTTCGAACACTGAAGCTTTCTTT. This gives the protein CASSLDGSNTEAFF.

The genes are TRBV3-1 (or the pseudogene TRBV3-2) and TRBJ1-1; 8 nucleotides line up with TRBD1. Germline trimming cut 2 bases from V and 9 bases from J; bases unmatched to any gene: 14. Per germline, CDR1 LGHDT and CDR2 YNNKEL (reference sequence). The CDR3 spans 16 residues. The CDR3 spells CASSQSRDRRLGKAFF. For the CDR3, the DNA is TGTGCCAGCAGCCAAAGCCGGGACAGGCGCCTGGGGAAAGCTTTCTTT.

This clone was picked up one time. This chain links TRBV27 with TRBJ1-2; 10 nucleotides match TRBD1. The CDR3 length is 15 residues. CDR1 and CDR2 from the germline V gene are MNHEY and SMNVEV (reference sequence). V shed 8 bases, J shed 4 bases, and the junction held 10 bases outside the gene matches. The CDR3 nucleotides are TGTGCCAGCGGCATAGTAGGGGACAGGGGCTATGGCTACACCTTC. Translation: CASGIVGDRGYGYTF.

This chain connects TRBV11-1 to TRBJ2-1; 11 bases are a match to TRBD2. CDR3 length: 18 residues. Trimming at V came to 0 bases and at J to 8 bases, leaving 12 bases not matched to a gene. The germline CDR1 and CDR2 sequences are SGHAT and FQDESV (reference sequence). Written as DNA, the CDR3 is TGTGCCAGCAGCTTAGCGCTAGCGGGGGGACTTATGTTTGATGAGCAGTTCTTC. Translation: CASSLALAGGLMFDEQFF. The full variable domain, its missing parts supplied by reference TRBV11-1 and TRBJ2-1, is EAEVAQSPRYKITEKSQAVAFWCDPISGHATLYWYRQILGQGPELLVQFQDESVVDDSQLPKDRFSAERLKGVDSTLKIQPAELGDSAMYLCASSLALAGGLMFDEQFFGPGTRLTVL.

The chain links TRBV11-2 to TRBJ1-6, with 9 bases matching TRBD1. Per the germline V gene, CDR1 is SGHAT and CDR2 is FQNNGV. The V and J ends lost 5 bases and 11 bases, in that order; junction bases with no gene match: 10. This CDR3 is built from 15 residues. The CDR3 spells CASSGTGLVGTPLHF. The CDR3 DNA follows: TGTGCCAGCAGCGGGACAGGGTTGGTAGGGACACCCCTCCACTTT.

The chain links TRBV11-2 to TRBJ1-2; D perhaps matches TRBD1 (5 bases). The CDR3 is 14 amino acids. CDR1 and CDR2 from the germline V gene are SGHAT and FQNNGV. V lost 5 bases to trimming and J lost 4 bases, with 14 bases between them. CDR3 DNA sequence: TGTGCCAGCAGCCCAGGGTCGGGCCTCTATGGCTACACCTTC. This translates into CASSPGSGLYGYTF.

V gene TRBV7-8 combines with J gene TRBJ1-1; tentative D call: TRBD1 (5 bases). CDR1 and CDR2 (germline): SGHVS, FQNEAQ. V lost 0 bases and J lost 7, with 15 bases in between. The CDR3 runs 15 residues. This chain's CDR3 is CASSLAPGILDEAFF. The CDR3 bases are TGTGCCAGCAGCTTAGCCCCAGGGATATTAGATGAAGCTTTCTTT.